This T cell receptor (beta chain) comes out of a study of blood T cells in healthy people across ages. The study isolated at least 6.5 million PBMCs from each sample. The authors ran a second PCR of 7 to 11 cycles using a sample-barcoded 5' primer and a J-beta primer mix. The authors tagged each cDNA molecule using a template-switch adaptor with 12 random nucleotides. TCRdb re-analysed the 5' RACE reads in MiXCR, keeping a single row per CDR3 protein. The data contain about 1.6 million distinct CDR3 sequences, about 31% of them seen just once; the ten biggest clones take up approximately 10%. Study conclusions and caveats: Donor CMV status was unknown, possibly confounding expanded clonotype changes. More naive CD4+ cells and higher diversity were found in long-lived than in aged donors.

At least ten counts were recorded for this clonotype. Its antigen is still unknown. Sequenced sample: blood. This receptor was taken from a woman aged 25 to 39 in good health.

The CDR3 is CASSKDGGHNPTSTDTQYF. The CDR3 DNA sequence: TGTGCCAGCAGCAAAGACGGGGGCCATAACCCTACTAGCACAGATACGCAGTATTTT. The rearrangement joins TRBV21-1 to TRBJ2-3; TRBD1, the table's D call, was not compared with the DNA. TRBV21-1 is flagged as a pseudogene. This CDR3 region has 19 residues.